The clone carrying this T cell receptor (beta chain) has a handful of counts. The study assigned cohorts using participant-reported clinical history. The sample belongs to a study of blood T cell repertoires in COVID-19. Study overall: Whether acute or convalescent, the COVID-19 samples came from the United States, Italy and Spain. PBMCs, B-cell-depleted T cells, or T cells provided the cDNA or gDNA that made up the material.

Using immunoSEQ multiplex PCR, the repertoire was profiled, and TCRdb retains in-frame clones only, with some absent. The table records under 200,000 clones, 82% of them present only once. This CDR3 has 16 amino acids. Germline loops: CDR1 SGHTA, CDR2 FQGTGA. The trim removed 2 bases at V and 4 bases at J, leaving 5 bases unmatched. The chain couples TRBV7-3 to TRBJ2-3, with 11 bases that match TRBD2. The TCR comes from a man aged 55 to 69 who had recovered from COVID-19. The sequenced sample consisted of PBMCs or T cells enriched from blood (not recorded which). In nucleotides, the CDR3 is TGTGCCAGCAGCTTAGCGCTAGCGGGGGGATCAGATACGCAGTATTTT. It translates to CASSLALAGGSDTQYF.